These 20 T cell receptor beta chains share one sample of origin, sequenced in a study of blood T cell repertoires in COVID-19. The protocol was immunoSEQ multiplex PCR, while the TCRdb copy is restricted to in-frame clones and leaves out a portion. The data hold some 250,000 clones, with approximately 86% observed a single time. The sample taken for sequencing was peripheral blood. The receptor set was obtained from a woman aged 55-69 years with COVID-19, enrolled during active disease.

The rearrangement links TRBV20-1 to TRBJ2-3, with D hard to call. The CDR3 covers 11 residues. CDR1 DFQATT and CDR2 SNEGSKA come from the germline V gene (reference sequence). With 5 bases removed from V and 3 bases from J, the gap between germline ends came to 6 bases. CDR3: CSAETTDTQYF. For the CDR3, the DNA is TGCAGTGCTGAAACAACAGATACGCAGTATTTT.

The gene calls are TRBV6-2 or TRBV6-3 and TRBJ1-3; D ambiguous. The CDR3 is 15 residues long. The germline V gene encodes CDR1 MNHEY and CDR2 SVGEGT. V was shortened by 2 bases and J by 0 bases, with 8 bases between the two germline ends. The CDR3 protein is CASSYTSYSGNTIYF. For the CDR3, the DNA is TGTGCCAGCAGTTACACGAGCTACTCTGGAAACACCATATATTTT.

The chain uses TRBV6-5 and TRBJ1-5; possible D gene TRBD1, 5 bases. Germline CDR1 and CDR2: MNHEY and SVGAGI. V gave up 2 bases and J gave up 5 bases, with 13 bases separating them. The CDR3 sequence is 15 residues long. The CDR3 nucleotides read TGTGCCAGCAGTTACGGCCCCGGGGGGGATCAGCCCCAGCATTTT. Protein sequence: CASSYGPGGDQPQHF.

The gene calls are TRBV5-1 and TRBJ1-1; D not certain. There are 14 residues in the CDR3. Trimming left V 1 base short and J 1 base short, with 8 bases between. Germline V gene data show CDR1 as SGHRS and CDR2 as YFSETQ. Here the CDR3 DNA reads TGCGCCAGCAGCTTGACAGATTCGAACACTGAAGCTTTCTTT. Protein sequence: CASSLTDSNTEAFF. Looking up the rest from reference TRBV5-1 and TRBJ1-1 gives the full variable domain: KAGVTQTPRYLIKTRGQQVTLSCSPISGHRSVSWYQQTPGQGLQFLFEYFSETQRNKGNFPGRFSGRQFSNSRSEMNVSTLELGDSALYLCASSLTDSNTEAFFGQGTRLTVV.

The chain employs TRBV11-2 and TRBJ2-2, with D unresolved. The CDR3 length is 13 residues. Per the germline V gene, CDR1 is SGHAT and CDR2 is FQNNGV. V was pared by 6 bases and J by 3 bases, with 8 bases between. The CDR3 coding sequence is TGTGCCAGCAGTAAAACGGACACCGGGGAGCTGTTTTTT. Encoded protein: CASSKTDTGELFF.

This clone appeared once. The chain is built from TRBV29-1 and TRBJ2-7; 8 positions agree with TRBD2. Germline V gene sequence: CDR1 SQVTM, CDR2 ANQGSEA. There are 13 residues in the CDR3. With V trimmed by 5 bases and J by 0 bases, 3 bases remained unmatched. CDR3 protein: CSVPGTSSYEQYF. In DNA, the CDR3 is TGCAGCGTTCCCGGGACTAGCTCCTACGAGCAGTACTTC.

In DNA form, the CDR3 reads TGTGCCAGCAGTTACCAACAGGGTTCCGGGTATGGCTACACCTTC. Translated, it gives CASSYQQGSGYGYTF. The chain combines TRBV6-5 with TRBJ1-2, with a possible D match to TRBD1 (6 bases). The CDR3 contains 15 residues. Germline V lookup: CDR1 MNHEY, CDR2 SVGAGI. V lost 2 bases, J lost 5 bases, and 15 bases lay in between.

The chain recombines TRBV13 with TRBJ2-1; the match to TRBD2 covers 13 bases. This CDR3 comprises 17 residues. The V and J ends lost 4 bases and 4 bases, in that order; junction bases with no gene match: 7. Germline values: CDR1 PRHDT, CDR2 FYEKMQ (reference sequence). Here the CDR3 DNA reads TGTGCCAGCAGCTCTGACCGGACTAGCGGGGGATACAATGAGCAGTTCTTC. It encodes CASSSDRTSGGYNEQFF.

V usage is TRBV7-9 and J usage is TRBJ1-2, with D possibly being TRBD1 (6 bases). V lost 3 bases and J 4 bases, leaving 9 bases between the germline ends. This CDR3 contains 13 residues. CDR1 is SEHNR, CDR2 FQNEAQ, per germline (reference sequence). As DNA, the CDR3 is TGTGCCAGCAGCTTGGGGGCTTTCTATGGCTACACCTTC. Its translation is CASSLGAFYGYTF.

As concerns this clone: The junction differs from germline at one of its ends, possibly a read error. This chain connects TRBV24-1 to TRBJ2-7; TRBD1 might be the D (6 bases). Per germline, CDR1 KGHDR and CDR2 SFDVKD. The CDR3 has 15 amino acids. The CDR3 DNA is TGTGCCATCAGTTCCCCCTCACTCACAGGGTCCGAGCAGTACTTC. It encodes CAISSPSLTGSEQYF.

This clone appeared once. J is TRBJ2-5 and V is TRBV2; TRBD2 matches 10 bases. V lost 8 bases to trimming and J lost 4 bases; unmatched junction nucleotides: 16. Germline V gene lookup returns CDR1 SNHLY and CDR2 FYNNEI. The CDR3 sequence is 17 residues long. CDR3 sequence (DNA): TGTGCCAGCCTCAGAGGGTTTAGCGGGAGGTTTATAGAGACCCAGTACTTC. It translates to CASLRGFSGRFIETQYF.

This clone has only one observation. The V and J genes are TRBV2 and TRBJ2-2; 9 nucleotides agree with TRBD2. Germline V gene data show CDR1 as SNHLY and CDR2 as FYNNEI. The CDR3 length is 15 residues. After removal of 2 bases from V and 6 bases from J, the junction contained 4 bases not matched to a gene. This CDR3 is CASSELAGGSGELFF. The CDR3 region has the DNA TGTGCCAGCAGTGAACTCGCGGGAGGGTCCGGGGAGCTGTTTTTT.

This clone was seen a handful of times. As DNA, the CDR3 is TGCGCCAGCAGCCGGACTAGCGGGAGGGCCTACAATGAGCAGTTCTTC. Translation: CASSRTSGRAYNEQFF. The V call is TRBV5-1, the J call TRBJ2-1, with 15 nucleotides matching TRBD2. Trimming removed 4 bases from V and 2 bases from J; junction bases left unmatched: 1. Germline lookup yields CDR1 SGHRS and CDR2 YFSETQ. The CDR3 is 16 residues long.

V usage is TRBV27 and J usage is TRBJ1-5; a possible D gene is TRBD1 (5 bases). The CDR3 spans 14 residues. Per the germline V gene, CDR1 is MNHEY and CDR2 is SMNVEV (reference sequence). V lost 2 bases, J lost 7 bases, and 12 bases lay in between. DNA for the CDR3: TGTGCCAGCAGTTTAAACAGGCGGGAGCAGCCCCAGCATTTT. Translating it yields CASSLNRREQPQHF.

This sequence joins TRBV27 and TRBJ1-1, with TRBD1 identical over 10 bases. The ends lost 4 bases at V and 5 bases at J; junction bases unmatched: 7. From germline, CDR1 is MNHEY and CDR2 SMNVEV (reference sequence). This CDR3 region has 15 residues. The CDR3 reads CASSSSTGGFTEAFF. The CDR3 DNA sequence: TGTGCCAGCAGTTCCTCGACAGGGGGCTTTACTGAAGCTTTCTTT.

The rearrangement joins TRBV9 to TRBJ2-1; TRBD2 matches 9 bases. Trimming at V came to 0 bases and at J to 7 bases, leaving 14 bases not matched to a gene. The CDR3 has 18 residues. The germline V gene has CDR1 SGDLS and CDR2 YYNGEE. CDR3 bases: TGTGCCAGCAGCGTAGTAATTAGCGGGAGCCTGTTTGGAAATGAGCAGTTCTTC. It encodes CASSVVISGSLFGNEQFF.

The V and J genes are TRBV30 and TRBJ2-1; D is perhaps TRBD1 (6 bases). The CDR3 consists of 12 residues. Deletions cut 4 bases from V and 4 bases from J, with 8 bases between. Germline-derived CDR1 and CDR2 are GTSNPN and SVGIG (reference sequence). The CDR3 region has the DNA TGTGCCTGGACAGGGGATTACAATGAGCAGTTCTTC. It codes for CAWTGDYNEQFF.

This rearrangement joins TRBV7-8 to TRBJ1-1; possible D gene TRBD1, 6 bases. Germline loops: CDR1 SGHVS, CDR2 FQNEAQ. This CDR3 has 15 residues. With 4 bases removed from V and 0 bases from J, the gap between germline ends came to 12 bases. CDR3: CASSYPGTLNTEAFF. Written as DNA, the CDR3 is TGTGCCAGCAGCTATCCCGGGACACTGAACACTGAAGCTTTCTTT.

The DNA for the CDR3 is TGTGCCAGCAGCAAAGTAGGTAGCGGCCGAGGGGACTCTGGCACAGATACGCAGTATTTT. Its translation is CASSKVGSGRGDSGTDTQYF. The chain links TRBV21-1 to TRBJ2-3; whether TRBD2, the table's D call, matches the DNA was not checked. TRBV21-1 is flagged as a pseudogene. This CDR3 is built from 20 residues.

Only one count was recorded for this clone. This chain uses TRBV15 with TRBJ1-5; D is possibly TRBD1 (5 bases). Germline V gene data show CDR1 as LNHNV and CDR2 as YYDKDF (reference sequence). Trimming removed 3 bases from V and 5 bases from J, with 11 bases in between. CDR3 length: 14 amino acids. The DNA for the CDR3 is TGTGCCACCAGCAGCGAGCGGGGGGATCAGCCCCAGCATTTT. Translating gives CATSSERGDQPQHF.